These T cell receptor beta chains were read from a single sample in a study of blood T cell repertoires in COVID-19. Sequencing used immunoSEQ multiplex PCR; TCRdb keeps in-frame clones, though not all of them. The sample carries some 200,000 clones, about 84% recorded once. Specimen: peripheral blood. The receptors originated from a woman of 80 years or more with COVID-19, enrolled during active disease. The CDR3 runs from the conserved cysteine through the conserved F or W. A D gene is named only where the DNA matches it firmly. Some rows have no size entry. The others give once, few or many, or a class for an expanded clone.

J	D	size	V	length	DNA	CDR3
TRBJ1-5	TRBD1	few	TRBV2	15	TGTGCCAGCATGCACCCGGACAGGGGTAATCAGCCCCAGCATTTT	CASMHPDRGNQPQHF
TRBJ2-2	NA	NA	TRBV4-1	14	TGCGCCAGCAGGGATGGGACTTACACCGGGGAGCTGTTTTTT	CASRDGTYTGELFF
TRBJ1-3	TRBD1	NA	TRBV7-7	15	TGTGCTAGCAGTCCCGGGACAGACTCTGGAAACACCATATATTTT	CASSPGTDSGNTIYF
TRBJ2-3	NA	NA	TRBV7-9	14	TGTGCCAGCAGCCTAAGGGGCCTCACAGATACGCAGTATTTT	CASSLRGLTDTQYF
TRBJ1-3	NA	NA	TRBV5-1	15	TGCGCCAGCAGCTTGGCGACGGGCTCTGGAAACACCATATATTTT	CASSLATGSGNTIYF
TRBJ1-1	NA	NA	TRBV7-2	13	TGTGCCAGCAGCCTGGCAGGGCTAACTGAAGCTTTCTTT	CASSLAGLTEAFF
TRBJ1-2	TRBD1	NA	TRBV5-6	14	TGTGCCAGCACCCGGACAGGGGATAACTATGGCTACACCTTC	CASTRTGDNYGYTF
TRBJ2-6	NA	NA	TRBV5-6	13	TGTGCCAGCACCCCTCTTGGGGCCAACGTCCTGACTTTC	CASTPLGANVLTF
TRBJ2-7	NA	NA	TRBV5-4	13	TGTGCCAGCAGGCACAGAGAAACCTACGAGCAGTACTTC	CASRHRETYEQYF
TRBJ2-7	TRBD1	NA	TRBV7-7	17	TGTGCTAGCAGTACCGACCCGCGGGACAGGGGGCGCGACGAGCAGTACTTC	CASSTDPRDRGRDEQYF
TRBJ1-5	NA	once	TRBV10-3	14	TGTGCCATTGCAGAGGGTCATAGCAATCAGCCCCAGCATTTT	CAIAEGHSNQPQHF
TRBJ2-1	TRBD2	NA	TRBV3-1/TRBV3-2	16	TGTGCCAGCAGCCCCTACCCTAGCGGGAGGGGGAATGAGCAGTTCTTC	CASSPYPSGRGNEQFF
TRBJ1-2	NA	NA	TRBV5-6	14	TGTGCCAGCAGCCGCAGGACAGTCTACTATGGCTACACCTTC	CASSRRTVYYGYTF
TRBJ1-6	NA	NA	TRBV3-1/TRBV3-2	14	TGTGCCAGCAGCCGCGGGACTGTTGATTCACCCCTCCACTTT	CASSRGTVDSPLHF
TRBJ2-7	NA	NA	TRBV5-8	14	TGTGCCAGCAGCTGGAGACAGCGCTCCTACGAGCAGTACTTC	CASSWRQRSYEQYF
TRBJ2-2	TRBD2	NA	TRBV4-1	17	TGCGCCAGCAGCAAACTAGCGGGGGGGCTCTACACCGGGGAGCTGTTTTTT	CASSKLAGGLYTGELFF
TRBJ2-1	TRBD2	NA	TRBV19	16	TGTGCCAGTAGTACCACAAGCGGGGGGGCGTACAATGAGCAGTTCTTC	CASSTTSGGAYNEQFF
TRBJ1-6	TRBD1	NA	TRBV10-1	16	TGCGCCAGCAGTGAGTCGCGGGACAGATCAAATTCACCCCTCCACTTT	CASSESRDRSNSPLHF
TRBJ2-7	TRBD2	NA	TRBV5-1	15	TGCGCCAGCAGCCCCTCAGCGGGAATTACCTACGAGCAGTACTTC	CASSPSAGITYEQYF
TRBJ2-7	TRBD2	NA	TRBV12-3/TRBV12-4	11	TGTGCCAGCTGGGGGGGGTACGAGCAGTACTTC	CASWGGYEQYF
TRBJ1-5	TRBD1	NA	TRBV6-4	13	TGTGCCAGCAGTGAAGACAGGGCTCAGCCCCAGCATTTT	CASSEDRAQPQHF
TRBJ1-6	TRBD1	NA	TRBV3-1/TRBV3-2	15	TGTGCCAGCAGCCGATCCGGGACAGCTAATTCACCCCTCCACTTT	CASSRSGTANSPLHF
TRBJ1-2	TRBD1	few	TRBV9	14	TGTGCCAGCAGCGTAGCCCCGACAGGGAATGGCTACACCTTC	CASSVAPTGNGYTF
TRBJ2-3	TRBD2	NA	TRBV27	16	TGTGCCAGCAGTGGCGGGACTAGCGGGGTGACAGATACGCAGTATTTT	CASSGGTSGVTDTQYF
TRBJ2-3	NA	NA	TRBV11-3	16	TGTGCCAGCAGCTCGGGACTTCAGGGGGGCACAGATACGCAGTATTTT	CASSSGLQGGTDTQYF
TRBJ2-5	NA	NA	TRBV28	15	TGTGCCAGCAGCCTCCCCGGACGGAGGTTGGAGACCCAGTACTTC	CASSLPGRRLETQYF
TRBJ2-3	TRBD2	NA	TRBV3-1/TRBV3-2	15	TGTGCCAGCAGCCCCTCCAGCGGGGGCACAGATACGCAGTATTTT	CASSPSSGGTDTQYF
TRBJ1-3	TRBD1	NA	TRBV28	15	TGTGCCAGCAACATCAGACAGGGGCTGGGAAACACCATATATTTT	CASNIRQGLGNTIYF
TRBJ1-1	NA	NA	TRBV6-1	14	TGTGCCAGCAGTGACGGAGGGTGGGGGACTGAAGCTTTCTTT	CASSDGGWGTEAFF
TRBJ1-1	NA	NA	TRBV6-5	13	TGTGCCAGCAGCGTCAGGGTGAACACTGAAGCTTTCTTT	CASSVRVNTEAFF
TRBJ2-5	NA	NA	TRBV5-1	13	TGCGCCAGCAGCTTGACGGGAGAAGAGACCCAGTACTTC	CASSLTGEETQYF
TRBJ1-3	NA	once	TRBV7-9	14	TGTGCCAGCAGCTTTAGTACCTCTGGAAACACCATATATTTT	CASSFSTSGNTIYF
TRBJ2-7	TRBD2	once	TRBV20-1	14	TGCAGTGCTAGTACTAGCGGGGCCTCCTACGAGCAGTACTTC	CSASTSGASYEQYF
TRBJ1-4	TRBD1	once	TRBV9	15	TGTGCCAGCAGCGGATCGACAGGGGGCGATGAAAAACTGTTTTTT	CASSGSTGGDEKLFF
TRBJ1-4	TRBD1	NA	TRBV5-1	15	TGCGCCAGCAGCTTAACCGGGACAGGGGAAGAAAAACTGTTTTTT	CASSLTGTGEEKLFF
TRBJ2-3	NA	NA	TRBV5-1	13	TGCGCCAGCAGCTCCAACAGAGCTGATACGCAGTATTTT	CASSSNRADTQYF
TRBJ2-5	NA	NA	TRBV7-2	13	TGTGCCAGCAGCTGGGGGGAGCAAGAGACCCAGTACTTC	CASSWGEQETQYF
TRBJ2-3	TRBD2	NA	TRBV5-6	16	TGTGCCAGCAGCAAACTAGCGGGAGTTAGCACAGATACGCAGTATTTT	CASSKLAGVSTDTQYF
TRBJ2-1	TRBD2	NA	TRBV27	17	TGTGCCAGCAGTTCCCATTTTAGCGGGGGGGCTTGGTATGAGCAGTTCTTC	CASSSHFSGGAWYEQFF
TRBJ2-3	NA	NA	TRBV7-3	13	TGTGCCAGCAGCTCACAGGGCTCAGATACGCAGTATTTT	CASSSQGSDTQYF
TRBJ2-1	TRBD2	NA	TRBV18	21	TGTGCCAGCTCCTTCCTGCAAAGGGCCGGACGGCGGGAGTCTGTGGGGAGTGAGCAGTTCTTC	CASSFLQRAGRRESVGSEQFF
TRBJ1-5	NA	NA	TRBV18	15	TGTGCCAGCTCGGCGGGGTTTACTTCGCTTCAGCCCCAGCATTTT	CASSAGFTSLQPQHF
TRBJ1-2	TRBD1	NA	TRBV6-5	13	TGTGCCAGCAGGAAAGGACAGGGCTTTGGCTACACCTTC	CASRKGQGFGYTF
TRBJ2-7	TRBD2	few	TRBV10-2	14	TGCGCCAGCAGCCCGACTAGCCGTTCCTACGAGCAGTACTTC	CASSPTSRSYEQYF
TRBJ1-6	NA	once	TRBV9	15	TGTGCCAGCAGCGTCAACGGGGACTATAATTCACCCCTCCACTTT	CASSVNGDYNSPLHF
TRBJ1-4	TRBD1	NA	TRBV5-1	15	TGCGCCAGCAGTGATGGGACAGCAACTAATGAAAAACTGTTTTTT	CASSDGTATNEKLFF
TRBJ1-2	NA	NA	TRBV25-1	13	TGTGCCAGCAGTCTTTTCCCAGGGGAGCCGTACACCTTC	CASSLFPGEPYTF
TRBJ2-1	NA	NA	TRBV10-3	16	TGTGCCATCAGCGACGTCAGGGGATATCAGGGCAATGAGCAGTTCTTC	CAISDVRGYQGNEQFF
TRBJ2-7	NA	NA	TRBV4-1	14	TGCGCCAGCAGACCACAGGTCTCTCAGGGCGAGCAGTACTTC	CASRPQVSQGEQYF
TRBJ2-7	NA	once	TRBV18	14	TGTGCCAGCTCGCAGAAGGACAACTCCTACGAGCAGTACTTC	CASSQKDNSYEQYF
TRBJ2-5	TRBD2	NA	TRBV7-3	15	TGTGCCAGCAGCTTAAGTCTAGCGGGGCAAGAGACCCAGTACTTC	CASSLSLAGQETQYF
TRBJ2-3	NA	once	TRBV9	14	TGTGCCAGCAGCGTCTCCCCGGCGGCAGATGCGCAGTATTTT	CASSVSPAADAQYF
TRBJ2-7	NA	once	TRBV9	14	TGTGCCAGCAGCGCCTCGGACGGAGGCTATGAGCAGTACTTC	CASSASDGGYEQYF